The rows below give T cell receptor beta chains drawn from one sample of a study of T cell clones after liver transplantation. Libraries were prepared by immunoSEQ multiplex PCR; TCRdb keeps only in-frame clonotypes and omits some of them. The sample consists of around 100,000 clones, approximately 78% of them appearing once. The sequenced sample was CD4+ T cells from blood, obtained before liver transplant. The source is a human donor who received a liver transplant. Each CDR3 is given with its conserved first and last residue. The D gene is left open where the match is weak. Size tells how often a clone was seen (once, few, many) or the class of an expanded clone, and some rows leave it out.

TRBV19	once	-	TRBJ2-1	CASMAEYNEQFF	TGTGCCAGTATGGCGGAATACAATGAGCAGTTCTTC
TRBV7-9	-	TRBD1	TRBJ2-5	CASSSRWDSEETQYF	TGTGCCAGCAGCTCCCGTTGGGACAGCGAAGAGACCCAGTACTTC
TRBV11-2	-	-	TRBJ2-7	CASSLSHWISYEQYF	TGTGCCAGCAGCTTAAGTCATTGGATCAGCTACGAGCAGTACTTC
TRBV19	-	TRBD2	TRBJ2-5	CASSLGLAGRVETQYF	TGTGCCAGTAGCCTCGGACTAGCGGGAAGGGTAGAGACCCAGTACTTC
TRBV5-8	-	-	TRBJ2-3	CASRGTKQGADTQYF	TGTGCCAGCAGGGGGACCAAACAGGGAGCAGATACGCAGTATTTT
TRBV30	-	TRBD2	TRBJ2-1	CAWIRHGLAGRPGNEQFF	TGTGCCTGGATTCGGCACGGACTAGCGGGACGCCCGGGCAATGAGCAGTTCTTC
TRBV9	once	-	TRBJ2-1	CASSVGLQLNEQFF	TGTGCCAGCAGCGTAGGTCTGCAACTCAATGAGCAGTTCTTC
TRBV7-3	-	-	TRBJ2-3	CASGGGRTDTQYF	TGTGCCAGCGGTGGCGGACGCACAGATACGCAGTATTTT
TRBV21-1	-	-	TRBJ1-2	CASKQGADGYTF	TGTGCCAGCAAACAGGGGGCAGATGGCTACACCTTC
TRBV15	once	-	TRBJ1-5	CATSRDSGAQPQHF	TGTGCCACCAGCAGAGATTCGGGGGCTCAGCCCCAGCATTTT
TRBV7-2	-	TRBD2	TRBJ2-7	CASSLVGGGYEQYF	TGTGCCAGCAGCTTAGTTGGCGGGGGGTACGAGCAGTACTTC